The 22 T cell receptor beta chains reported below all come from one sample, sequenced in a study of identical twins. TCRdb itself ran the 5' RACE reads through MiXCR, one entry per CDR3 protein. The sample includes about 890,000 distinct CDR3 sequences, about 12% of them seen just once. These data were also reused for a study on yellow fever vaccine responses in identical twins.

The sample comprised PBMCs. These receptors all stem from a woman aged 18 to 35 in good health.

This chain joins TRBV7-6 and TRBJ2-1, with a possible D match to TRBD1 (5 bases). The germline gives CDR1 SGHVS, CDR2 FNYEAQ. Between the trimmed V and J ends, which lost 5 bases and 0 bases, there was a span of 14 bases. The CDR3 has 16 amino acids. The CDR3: CASSHPEGDSYNEQFF. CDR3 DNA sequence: TGTGCCAGCAGCCACCCCGAAGGGGACTCCTACAATGAGCAGTTCTTC. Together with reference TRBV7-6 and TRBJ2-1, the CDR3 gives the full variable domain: GAGVSQSPRYKVTKRGQDVALRCDPISGHVSLYWYRQALGQGPEFLTYFNYEAQQDKSGLPNDRFSAERPEGSISTLTIQRTEQRDSAMYRCASSHPEGDSYNEQFFGPGTRLTVL.

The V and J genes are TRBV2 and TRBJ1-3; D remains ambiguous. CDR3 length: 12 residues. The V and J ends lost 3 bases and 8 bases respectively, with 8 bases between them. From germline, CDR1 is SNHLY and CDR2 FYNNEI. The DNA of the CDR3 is TGTGCCAGCAGTGACAGGCGAGACACCATATATTTT. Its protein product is CASSDRRDTIYF. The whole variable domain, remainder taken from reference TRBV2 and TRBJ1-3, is EPEVTQTPSHQVTQMGQEVILRCVPISNHLYFYWYRQILGQKVEFLVSFYNNEISEKSEIFDDQFSVERPDGSNFTLKIRSTKLEDSAMYFCASSDRRDTIYFGEGSWLTVV.

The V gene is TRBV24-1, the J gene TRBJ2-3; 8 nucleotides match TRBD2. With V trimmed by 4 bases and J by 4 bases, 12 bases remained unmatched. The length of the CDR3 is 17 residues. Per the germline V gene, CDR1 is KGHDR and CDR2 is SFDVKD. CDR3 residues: CATSEPTGTRKADTQYF. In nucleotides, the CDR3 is TGTGCCACCAGTGAACCAACCGGGACTAGAAAGGCAGATACGCAGTATTTT.

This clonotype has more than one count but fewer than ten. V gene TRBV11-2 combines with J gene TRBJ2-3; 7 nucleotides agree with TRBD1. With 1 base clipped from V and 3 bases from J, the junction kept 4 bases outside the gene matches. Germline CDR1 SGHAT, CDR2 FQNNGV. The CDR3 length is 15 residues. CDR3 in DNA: TGTGCCAGCAGCTTAGGAGGACAGGAGACAGATACGCAGTATTTT. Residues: CASSLGGQETDTQYF.

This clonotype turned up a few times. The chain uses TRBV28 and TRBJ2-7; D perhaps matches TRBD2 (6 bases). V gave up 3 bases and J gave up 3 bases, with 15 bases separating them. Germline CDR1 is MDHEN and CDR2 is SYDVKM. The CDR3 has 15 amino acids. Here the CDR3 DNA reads TGTGCCAGCAGTTTGGGGGTCGGGGGAGGCTACGAGCAGTACGTC. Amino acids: CASSLGVGGGYEQYV.

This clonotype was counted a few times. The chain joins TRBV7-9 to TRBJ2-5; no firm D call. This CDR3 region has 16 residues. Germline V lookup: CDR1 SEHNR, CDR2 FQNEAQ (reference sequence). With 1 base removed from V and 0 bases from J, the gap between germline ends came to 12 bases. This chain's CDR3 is CASSLGLRTDQETQYF. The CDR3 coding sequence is TGTGCCAGCAGCTTAGGGTTGAGGACGGACCAAGAGACCCAGTACTTC.

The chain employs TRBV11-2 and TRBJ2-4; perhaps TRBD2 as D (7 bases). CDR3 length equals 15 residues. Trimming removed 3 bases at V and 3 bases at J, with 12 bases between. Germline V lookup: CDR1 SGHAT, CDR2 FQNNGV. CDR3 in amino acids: CASSLGAGDKNIQYF. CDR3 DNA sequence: TGTGCCAGCAGCTTGGGGGCGGGGGACAAAAACATTCAGTACTTC.

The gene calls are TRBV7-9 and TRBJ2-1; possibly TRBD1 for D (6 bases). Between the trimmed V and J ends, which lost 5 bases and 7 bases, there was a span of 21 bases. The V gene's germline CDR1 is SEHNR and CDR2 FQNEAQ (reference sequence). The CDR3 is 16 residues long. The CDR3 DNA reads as TGTGCCAGCAGCCCCCCACCAGGGGCTTTGGGGAATGAGCAGTTCTTC. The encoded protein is CASSPPPGALGNEQFF. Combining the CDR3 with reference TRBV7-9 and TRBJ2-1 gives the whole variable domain DTGVSQNPRHKITKRGQNVTFRCDPISEHNRLYWYRQTLGQGPEFLTYFQNEAQLEKSRLLSDRFSAERPKGSFSTLEIQRTEQGDSAMYLCASSPPPGALGNEQFFGPGTRLTVL.

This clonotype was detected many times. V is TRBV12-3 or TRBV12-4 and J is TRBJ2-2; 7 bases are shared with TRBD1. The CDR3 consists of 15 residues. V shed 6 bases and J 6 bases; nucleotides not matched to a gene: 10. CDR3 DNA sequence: TGTGCCAGCAGCCCGGGACAGAAAGGTCCCGGGGAGCTGTTTTTT. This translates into CASSPGQKGPGELFF.

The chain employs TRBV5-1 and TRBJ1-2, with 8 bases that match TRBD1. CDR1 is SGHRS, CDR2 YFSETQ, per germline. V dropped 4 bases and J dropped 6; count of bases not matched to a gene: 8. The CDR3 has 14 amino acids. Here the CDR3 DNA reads TGCGCCAGCAGCGTCGACAGGGGAATGGATGGCTACACCTTC. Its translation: CASSVDRGMDGYTF. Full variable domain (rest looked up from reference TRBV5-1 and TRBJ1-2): KAGVTQTPRYLIKTRGQQVTLSCSPISGHRSVSWYQQTPGQGLQFLFEYFSETQRNKGNFPGRFSGRQFSNSRSEMNVSTLELGDSALYLCASSVDRGMDGYTFGSGTRLTVV.

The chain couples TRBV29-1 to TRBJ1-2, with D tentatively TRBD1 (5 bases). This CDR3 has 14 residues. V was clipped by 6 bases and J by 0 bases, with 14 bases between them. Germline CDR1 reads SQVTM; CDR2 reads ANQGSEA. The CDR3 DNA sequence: TGCAGCGTCGAAAGACAGCCCGCTAACTATGGCTACACCTTC. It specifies CSVERQPANYGYTF.

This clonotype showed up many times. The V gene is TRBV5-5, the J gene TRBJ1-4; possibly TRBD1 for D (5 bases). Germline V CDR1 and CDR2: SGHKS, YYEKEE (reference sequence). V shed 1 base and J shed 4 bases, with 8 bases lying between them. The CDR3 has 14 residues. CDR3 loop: CASSLQGVNEKLFF. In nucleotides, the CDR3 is TGTGCCAGCAGCTTGCAAGGGGTTAATGAAAAACTGTTTTTT. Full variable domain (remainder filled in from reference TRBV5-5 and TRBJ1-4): DAGVTQSPTHLIKTRGQQVTLRCSPISGHKSVSWYQQVLGQGPQFIFQYYEKEERGRGNFPDRFSARQFPNYSSELNVNALLLGDSALYLCASSLQGVNEKLFFGSGTQLSVL.

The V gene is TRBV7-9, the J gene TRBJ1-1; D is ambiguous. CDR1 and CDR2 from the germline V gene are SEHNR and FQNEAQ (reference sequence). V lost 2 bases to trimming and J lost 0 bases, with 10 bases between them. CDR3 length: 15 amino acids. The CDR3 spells CASSLYGSMNTEAFF. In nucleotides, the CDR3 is TGTGCCAGCAGCTTATACGGCAGTATGAACACTGAAGCTTTCTTT. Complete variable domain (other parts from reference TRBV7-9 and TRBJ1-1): DTGVSQNPRHKITKRGQNVTFRCDPISEHNRLYWYRQTLGQGPEFLTYFQNEAQLEKSRLLSDRFSAERPKGSFSTLEIQRTEQGDSAMYLCASSLYGSMNTEAFFGQGTRLTVV.

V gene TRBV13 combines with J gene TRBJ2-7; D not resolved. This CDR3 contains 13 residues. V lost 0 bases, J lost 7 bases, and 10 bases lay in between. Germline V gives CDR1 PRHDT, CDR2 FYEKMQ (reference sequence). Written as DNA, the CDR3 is TGTGCCAGCAGCTTAGGGTACACACCGGAGCAGTACGTC. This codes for CASSLGYTPEQYV.

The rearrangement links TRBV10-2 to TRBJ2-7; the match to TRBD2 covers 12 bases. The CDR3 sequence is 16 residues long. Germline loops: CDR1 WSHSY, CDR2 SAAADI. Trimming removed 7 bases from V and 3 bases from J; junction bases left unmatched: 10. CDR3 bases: TGCGCCAGCACCGATGGGACTAGCGGGCAATTCTACGAGCAGTACTTC. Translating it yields CASTDGTSGQFYEQYF.

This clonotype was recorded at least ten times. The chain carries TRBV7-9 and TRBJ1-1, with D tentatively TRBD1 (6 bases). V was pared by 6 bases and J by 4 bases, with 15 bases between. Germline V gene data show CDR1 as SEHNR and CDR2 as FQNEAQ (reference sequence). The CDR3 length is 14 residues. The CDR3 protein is CASRDDRRSTEAFF. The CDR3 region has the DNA TGTGCCAGCAGAGACGACAGGCGGAGCACTGAAGCTTTCTTT.

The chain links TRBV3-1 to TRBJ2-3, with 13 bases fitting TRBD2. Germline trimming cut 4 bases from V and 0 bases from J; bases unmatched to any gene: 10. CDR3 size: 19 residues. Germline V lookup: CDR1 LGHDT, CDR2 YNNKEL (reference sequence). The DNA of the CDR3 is TGTGCCAGCAGCCCAGCTGGGACTAGCGGGAAGACTAGCACAGATACGCAGTATTTT. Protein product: CASSPAGTSGKTSTDTQYF.

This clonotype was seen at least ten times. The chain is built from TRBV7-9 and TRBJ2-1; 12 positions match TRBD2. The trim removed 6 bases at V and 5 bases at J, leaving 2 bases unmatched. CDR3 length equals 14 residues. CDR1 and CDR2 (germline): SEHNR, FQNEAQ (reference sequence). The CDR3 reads CASSSSGRDNEQFF. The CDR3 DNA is TGTGCCAGCAGTTCTAGCGGGAGGGACAATGAGCAGTTCTTC.

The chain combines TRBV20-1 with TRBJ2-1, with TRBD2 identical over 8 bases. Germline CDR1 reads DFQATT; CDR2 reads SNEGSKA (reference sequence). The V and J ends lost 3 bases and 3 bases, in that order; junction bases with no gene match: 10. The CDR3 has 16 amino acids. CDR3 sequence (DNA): TGCAGTGCTAGCAGTCTAGCGGGCCCCGGCTACAATGAGCAGTTCTTC. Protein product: CSASSLAGPGYNEQFF.

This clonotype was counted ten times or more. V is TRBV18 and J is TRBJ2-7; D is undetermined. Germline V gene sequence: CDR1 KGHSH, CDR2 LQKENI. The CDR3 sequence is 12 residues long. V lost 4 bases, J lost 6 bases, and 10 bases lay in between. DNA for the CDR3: TGTGCCAGCTCACAGGGAATTGGCGAGCAGTACGTC. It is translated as CASSQGIGEQYV.

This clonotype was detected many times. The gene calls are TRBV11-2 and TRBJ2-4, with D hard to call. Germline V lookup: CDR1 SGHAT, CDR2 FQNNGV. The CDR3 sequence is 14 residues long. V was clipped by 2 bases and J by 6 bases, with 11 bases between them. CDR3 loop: CASSLPETPNIQYF. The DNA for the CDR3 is TGTGCCAGCAGCTTACCCGAGACCCCAAACATTCAGTACTTC.

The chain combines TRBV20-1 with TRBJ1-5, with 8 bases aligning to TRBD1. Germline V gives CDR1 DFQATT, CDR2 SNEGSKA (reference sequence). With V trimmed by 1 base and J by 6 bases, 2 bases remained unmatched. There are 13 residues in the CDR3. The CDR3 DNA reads TGCAGTGCTAGAGCAGGGGGCGGTCAGCCCCAGCATTTT. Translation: CSARAGGGQPQHF.